This TCR beta chain emerged from a study of blood T cell repertoires in COVID-19. Study in general: Samples of COVID-19 (acute and convalescent) were obtained from the United States, Italy and Spain. The cDNA or gDNA used as material had been derived from T cells, B-cell-depleted T cells, or PBMCs.

With V trimmed by 2 bases and J by 9 bases, 6 bases remained unmatched. Germline V gives CDR1 MNHEY, CDR2 SVGAGI. This CDR3 spans 14 amino acids. Original handling: The assay estimated nucleated cells by amplifying reference gene primers. Here immunoSEQ multiplex PCR was the method, and the copy in TCRdb shows in-frame clones only, minus some. The V and J calls and the clone size are those of that table, but D and trimming were determined from the DNA. The table records a few hundred thousand clones, 85% to 90% of them present only once. The specimen was peripheral blood. The receptor was isolated from a man younger than 45 with acute or convalescent COVID-19. The chain has TRBV6-5 and TRBJ1-4; 7 bases match TRBD1. The CDR3 is CASSYTPGQQKLFF. The CDR3 DNA reads TGTGCCAGCAGTTACACCCCGGGACAGCAAAAACTGTTTTTT.